A single sample gave rise to the 26 T cell receptor beta chains below, sequenced in a study of shared clonotypes between healthy human individuals. Naive CD8 cells, CD45RO-negative and positively selected for CCR7, excluded terminally differentiated effector memory CD45RA+ cells. The assay was immunoSEQ multiplex PCR, and TCRdb's table has in-frame clones only and misses some. The repertoire holds about 1,900,000 clones, about 95% seen once, with more than 0.95% in the top ten. The sequenced material came from naive CD8+ T cells sorted from blood. The origin of the receptors is a man aged 18 to 30 in good health.

The J gene is TRBJ1-1, the V gene TRBV6-5; D is perhaps TRBD1 (5 bases). The ends were cut back, 4 bases at V and 5 bases at J, with 17 bases in the middle. The CDR3 consists of 15 residues. CDR1 and CDR2 (germline): MNHEY, SVGAGI. The chain's CDR3 is CASSLTERGWTEAFF. The CDR3, as DNA: TGTGCCAGCAGTTTGACGGAGAGGGGATGGACTGAAGCTTTCTTT.

V is TRBV27 and J is TRBJ2-7; D is possibly TRBD1 or TRBD2 (5 bases each). The V gene lost 8 bases and the J gene lost 3 bases, with 17 bases spanning the gap. This CDR3 has 14 residues. Germline V gene lookup returns CDR1 MNHEY and CDR2 SMNVEV (reference sequence). The CDR3 spells CASSWGSGDYEQYF. CDR3 nucleotide sequence: TGTGCCAGCTCATGGGGGAGTGGGGACTACGAGCAGTACTTC.

The gene calls are TRBV9 and TRBJ2-1; possible D gene TRBD2, 6 bases. The germline V and J ends were trimmed by 3 bases and 2 bases, with 12 bases remaining between them. The CDR3 extends over 15 amino acids. Germline V gives CDR1 SGDLS, CDR2 YYNGEE. The CDR3 loop reads CASSGPRDAYNEQFF. The CDR3 DNA sequence: TGTGCCAGCAGCGGCCCGCGGGACGCCTACAATGAGCAGTTCTTC.

The genes are TRBV7-9 and TRBJ2-1; D remains unclear. The CDR3 is 9 residues long. In germline, CDR1 is SEHNR, CDR2 FQNEAQ (reference sequence). The germline V and J ends were trimmed by 5 bases and 15 bases, with 8 bases remaining between them. The CDR3 DNA reads as TGTGCCAGCAGCCCCTTCTGGTTCTTC. It is translated as CASSPFWFF. Using reference TRBV7-9 and TRBJ2-1 for the parts outside the CDR3, the full variable domain is DTGVSQNPRHKITKRGQNVTFRCDPISEHNRLYWYRQTLGQGPEFLTYFQNEAQLEKSRLLSDRFSAERPKGSFSTLEIQRTEQGDSAMYLCASSPFWFFGPGTRLTVL.

The count of this clone is one. This chain links TRBV19 with TRBJ2-3; TRBD2 aligns across 7 bases. The CDR3 contains 14 residues. J gave up 7 bases and V 5 bases, and 9 bases lay outside the gene matches. Looked up from germline, CDR1 is LNHDA and CDR2 is SQIVND (reference sequence). The CDR3 DNA follows: TGTGCCAGTAGTGCCCCGGGACTATCGAATACGCAGTATTTT. Amino acid sequence: CASSAPGLSNTQYF. Using reference TRBV19 and TRBJ2-3 for the parts outside the CDR3, the full variable domain is DGGITQSPKYLFRKEGQNVTLSCEQNLNHDAMYWYRQDPGQGLRLIYYSQIVNDFQKGDIAEGYSVSREKKESFPLTVTSAQKNPTAFYLCASSAPGLSNTQYFGPGTRLTVL.

The chain employs TRBV19 and TRBJ2-2, with 14 positions matching TRBD2. The CDR3 is 19 amino acids. Germline V gives CDR1 LNHDA, CDR2 SQIVND (reference sequence). With 7 bases clipped from V and 3 bases from J, the junction kept 13 bases outside the gene matches. CDR3 residues: CASTPGLAGEGEDTGELFF. The CDR3 DNA reads as TGTGCCAGTACCCCGGGACTAGCGGGAGAAGGGGAGGACACCGGGGAGCTGTTTTTT. Complete variable domain (other parts from reference TRBV19 and TRBJ2-2): DGGITQSPKYLFRKEGQNVTLSCEQNLNHDAMYWYRQDPGQGLRLIYYSQIVNDFQKGDIAEGYSVSREKKESFPLTVTSAQKNPTAFYLCASTPGLAGEGEDTGELFFGEGSRLTVL.

This sequence joins TRBV2 and TRBJ1-1; unclear D gene. Trimming took 3 bases from V and 1 from J, leaving 9 bases between them. This CDR3 region has 14 residues. CDR1 SNHLY and CDR2 FYNNEI come from the germline V gene. CDR3 amino acids: CASSDSRQNTEAFF. In DNA, the CDR3 is TGTGCCAGCAGTGATTCTCGACAGAACACTGAAGCTTTCTTT.

The chain is built from TRBV5-1 and TRBJ2-1, with 8 bases fitting TRBD1. The ends lost 0 bases at V and 6 bases at J; junction bases unmatched: 5. The CDR3 is 15 amino acids. The germline V gene encodes CDR1 SGHRS and CDR2 YFSETQ. The CDR3 sequence is CASSLGQGTVNEQFF. The DNA for the CDR3 is TGCGCCAGCAGCTTGGGACAGGGGACGGTCAATGAGCAGTTCTTC.

The V gene is TRBV28, the J gene TRBJ2-3; D is undetermined. Trimming removed 9 bases from V and 6 bases from J, with 13 bases in between. CDR3 size: 12 residues. Germline CDR1 MDHEN, CDR2 SYDVKM. Here the CDR3 DNA reads TGTGCCAGTCGGAGCGTATATGATACGCAGTATTTT. It yields the protein CASRSVYDTQYF.

This clone appeared a few times. The junction does not match germline at one end; this may be a read error. The chain has TRBV7-7 and TRBJ2-1, with TRBD2 identical over 10 bases. Germline values: CDR1 SSHAT, CDR2 FNYEAQ (reference sequence). This CDR3 comprises 15 residues. The CDR3 DNA reads as TGTGCTAGCAGCCGAACTAGCGGGAACAGCAATGAGCAGTTCTTC. It codes for CASSRTSGNSNEQFF.

The rearrangement joins TRBV29-1 to TRBJ1-1, with 8 bases lining up with TRBD1. The CDR3 extends over 14 amino acids. CDR1 and CDR2 (germline): SQVTM, ANQGSEA. The junction had 8 bases not matched to a gene; V was cut back by 4 bases and J by 4 bases. CDR3 loop: CSVVGGQGGTEAFF. For the CDR3, the DNA is TGCAGCGTTGTAGGTGGACAGGGAGGCACTGAAGCTTTCTTT.

The chain employs TRBV7-3 and TRBJ1-5; the match to TRBD1 covers 7 bases. J gave up 9 bases and V 5 bases, and 13 bases lay outside the gene matches. CDR1 and CDR2 from the germline V gene are SGHTA and FQGTGA. This CDR3 contains 15 residues. The CDR3 loop reads CASSPRDSLSRPQHF. CDR3 bases: TGTGCCAGCAGCCCCCGGGACAGCCTTAGTAGGCCCCAGCATTTT.

V is TRBV11-2 and J is TRBJ2-3; D may be TRBD2 (7 bases). V lost 3 bases, J lost 2 bases, and 12 bases lay in between. The CDR3 sequence is 15 residues long. In germline, CDR1 is SGHAT, CDR2 FQNNGV. The DNA of the CDR3 is TGTGCCAGCAGCTTGGGGGGGGCAGCCACAGATACGCAGTATTTT. This gives the protein CASSLGGAATDTQYF.

V and J are TRBV5-4 and TRBJ1-5, with D uncertain. Germline CDR1 is SGHNT and CDR2 is YYREEE (reference sequence). The CDR3 has 13 residues. Trimming left V 3 bases short and J 3 bases short, with 7 bases between. The CDR3 loop reads CASSSGDNQPQHF. As DNA, the CDR3 is TGTGCCAGCAGCTCCGGGGACAATCAGCCCCAGCATTTT.

The CDR3 nucleotides read TGTGCCAGCAGCTTAGAACAGGGCGGACGAGAGACCCAGTACTTC. This encodes CASSLEQGGRETQYF. The chain is built from TRBV11-2 and TRBJ2-5; TRBD1 is a possible D gene (6 bases). The germline CDR1 and CDR2 sequences are SGHAT and FQNNGV. The CDR3 spans 15 residues. V was trimmed by 0 bases and J by 4 bases, leaving 12 bases between them.

The rearrangement links TRBV5-4 to TRBJ2-7; perhaps TRBD2 as D (5 bases). The CDR3 consists of 15 residues. V gave up 0 bases and J gave up 0 bases, with 10 bases separating them. CDR1 and CDR2 (germline): SGHNT, YYREEE (reference sequence). CDR3 sequence reads: CASSLGHTSSYEQYF. CDR3 sequence (DNA): TGTGCCAGCAGCTTGGGGCATACTAGCTCCTACGAGCAGTACTTC.

This chain joins TRBV13 and TRBJ1-4, with no clear D. The V gene lost 3 bases and the J gene lost 5 bases, with 4 bases spanning the gap. In germline, CDR1 is PRHDT, CDR2 FYEKMQ (reference sequence). The CDR3 spans 12 residues. In DNA form, the CDR3 reads TGTGCCAGCAGCTTCCCAAATGAAAAACTGTTTTTT. It is translated as CASSFPNEKLFF.

The table lists this clone with a count of one. The V gene is TRBV6-5, the J gene TRBJ2-3; D not certain. Trimming took off 7 bases at V and 0 bases at J, with 11 bases between the two ends. CDR3 length: 14 residues. Germline V gene sequence: CDR1 MNHEY, CDR2 SVGAGI. The CDR3 region has the DNA TGTGCCAGCAACGGCGGAACTAGCACAGATACGCAGTATTTT. Translation gives CASNGGTSTDTQYF.

As for this clone: The same CDR3 can be traced to other DNA sequences in this sample. The chain employs TRBV5-4 and TRBJ2-5; no clear D. CDR3 length: 14 residues. Deletions cut 0 bases from V and 1 base from J, with 7 bases between. The germline gives CDR1 SGHNT, CDR2 YYREEE (reference sequence). The CDR3 DNA reads as TGTGCCAGCAGCTTGGGTTGGGGCCAAGAGACCCAGTACTTC. This encodes CASSLGWGQETQYF.

Concerning this clone: Other DNA sequences of this sample code for an identical CDR3. V usage is TRBV4-1 and J usage is TRBJ2-7; D is unclear. CDR1 and CDR2 from the germline V gene are MGHRA and YSYEKL. The CDR3 spans 13 residues. The V gene lost 0 bases and the J gene lost 3 bases, with 6 bases spanning the gap. The CDR3 bases are TGCGCCAGCAGCCAAGATAGGTTCTACGAGCAGTACTTC. Protein sequence: CASSQDRFYEQYF.

CDR3 region: CASSQDKHLTGELFF. The CDR3 DNA reads TGCGCCAGCAGCCAAGATAAGCACCTAACCGGGGAGCTGTTTTTT. The chain carries TRBV4-3 and TRBJ2-2; D is ambiguous. This CDR3 has 15 amino acids. Germline CDR1 and CDR2: LGHNA and YSLEER. Trimming took off 0 bases at V and 5 bases at J, with 10 bases between the two ends.

For this clone: Other DNA sequences in the sample encode the same CDR3. The DNA for the CDR3 is TGCGCCAGCAGCCAAGTTCAGGGAAACTATGGCTACACCTTC. Residues: CASSQVQGNYGYTF. V gene TRBV4-1 combines with J gene TRBJ1-2; D might be TRBD1 (5 bases). Germline CDR1 and CDR2: MGHRA and YSYEKL. The V end was cut by 1 base, the J end by 2 bases, with 8 bases between. CDR3 length equals 14 residues.

The chain joins TRBV9 to TRBJ1-3; D remains unclear. With 0 bases removed from V and 0 bases from J, the gap between germline ends came to 13 bases. Germline V CDR1 and CDR2: SGDLS, YYNGEE. The CDR3 sequence is 17 residues long. This CDR3 is CASSVEDRPSSGNTIYF. In nucleotides, the CDR3 is TGTGCCAGCAGCGTAGAGGACCGCCCGAGCTCTGGAAACACCATATATTTT. Variable domain in full (rest from reference TRBV9 and TRBJ1-3): DSGVTQTPKHLITATGQRVTLRCSPRSGDLSVYWYQQSLDQGLQFLIQYYNGEERAKGNILERFSAQQFPDLHSELNLSSLELGDSALYFCASSVEDRPSSGNTIYFGEGSWLTVV.

The V call is TRBV2, the J call TRBJ2-4, with 7 bases identical to TRBD2. V lost 7 bases, J lost 0 bases, and 3 bases stayed unmatched. CDR3 length: 14 amino acids. Germline CDR1 is SNHLY and CDR2 is FYNNEI. The CDR3 sequence is CASTSGQAKNIQYF. The CDR3, as DNA: TGTGCCAGCACTAGCGGACAAGCCAAAAACATTCAGTACTTC.

The count of this clone is one. Distinct nucleotide sequences in the sample also encode this CDR3. CDR3 protein: CASSLDGSTDTQYF. The CDR3 nucleotides are TGCGCCAGCAGCTTGGACGGGAGCACAGATACGCAGTATTTT. The chain recombines TRBV5-1 with TRBJ2-3; D is unclear. Trimming stripped 0 bases from V and 0 bases from J, with 5 bases between. Germline lookup yields CDR1 SGHRS and CDR2 YFSETQ. This CDR3 region has 14 residues.

This clone was counted a single time. The chain carries TRBV25-1 and TRBJ2-5; D gene uncertain. Germline CDR1 is MGHDK and CDR2 is SYGVNS. V lost 4 bases and J lost 4, with 13 bases in between. The CDR3 contains 14 residues. The CDR3 spells CASSVKGLGETQYF. The CDR3 DNA is TGTGCCAGCAGTGTCAAGGGTTTAGGAGAGACCCAGTACTTC.